The 16 T cell receptor beta chains listed next were all sequenced from one sample in a study of blood T cell repertoires in COVID-19. Libraries were prepared by immunoSEQ multiplex PCR; TCRdb keeps only in-frame clonotypes and omits some of them. Seen here are about 170,000 clones, roughly 90% observed once, and the top ten hold roughly 1.5%. The sample was peripheral blood. Receptors originate from a woman in her forties or fifties with acute or convalescent COVID-19.

V is TRBV10-3 and J is TRBJ1-2; D remains ambiguous. Germline V lookup: CDR1 ENHRY, CDR2 SYGVKD. The CDR3 length is 16 residues. Trimming took off 8 bases at V and 4 bases at J, with 23 bases between the two ends. This CDR3 reads CAIGLREDSVGYGYTF. CDR3 sequence (DNA): TGTGCCATCGGACTGAGGGAGGACTCGGTGGGCTATGGCTACACCTTC.

This clone has just one count. The chain uses TRBV11-3 and TRBJ1-4; tentative D call: TRBD1 (6 bases). Germline CDR1 reads SGHNT; CDR2 reads YENEEA. The CDR3 runs 14 residues. V was clipped by 4 bases and J by 6 bases, with 12 bases between them. This chain's CDR3 is CASSSPQGDEKLFF. The CDR3 DNA sequence: TGTGCCAGCAGCTCGCCACAGGGTGATGAAAAACTGTTTTTT.

The V call is TRBV20-1, the J call TRBJ1-5; D unresolved. From germline, CDR1 is DFQATT and CDR2 SNEGSKA (reference sequence). V dropped 3 bases and J dropped 0 bases, with 9 bases sitting between them. CDR3 size: 14 residues. In nucleotides, the CDR3 is TGCAGTGCTAGTAATCTGTATAGCAATCAGCCCCAGCATTTT. Encoded protein: CSASNLYSNQPQHF.

This clone was recorded once. V and J are TRBV19 and TRBJ1-3; a weak D match, TRBD1 (6 bases). Germline-derived CDR1 and CDR2 are LNHDA and SQIVND (reference sequence). The CDR3 consists of 13 residues. V shed 9 bases and J shed 4 bases, with 13 bases lying between them. The CDR3 here is CASRTVGGNTIYF. CDR3 coding DNA: TGTGCCAGCCGGACAGTGGGGGGAAACACCATATATTTT.

The rearrangement links TRBV6-1 to TRBJ2-3, with 7 bases aligning to TRBD1. Germline loops: CDR1 MNHNS, CDR2 SASEGT. The CDR3 is made up of 13 amino acids. V lost 1 base and J lost 5; bases outside the gene matches: 0. The CDR3 DNA reads TGTGCCAGCAGTGAAGGGACAGGAGATACGCAGTATTTT. Encoded protein: CASSEGTGDTQYF.

This clone came up once. The chain combines TRBV5-6 with TRBJ1-4, with TRBD1 matching over 9 bases. CDR3 length equals 16 residues. CDR1 and CDR2 from the germline V gene are SGHDT and YYEEEE. Losses at the gene ends were 4 bases for V and 4 bases for J; bases not matched to a gene: 8. DNA of the CDR3: TGTGCCAGCAGCGCGATGCCGGGACAGGGTAATGAAAAACTGTTTTTT. Amino acids: CASSAMPGQGNEKLFF.

The gene calls are TRBV19 and TRBJ1-4; 11 bases align to TRBD1. The trim removed 6 bases at V and 8 bases at J, leaving 5 bases unmatched. Germline V lookup: CDR1 LNHDA, CDR2 SQIVND (reference sequence). The CDR3 consists of 14 residues. Here the CDR3 DNA reads TGTGCCAGTAGCCGGACAGGGGGCGGAGAAAAACTGTTTTTT. Translation gives CASSRTGGGEKLFF.

The chain combines TRBV19 with TRBJ1-2, with a weak D call TRBD1 (5 bases). The CDR3 has 12 residues. V lost 9 bases and J 5 bases, leaving 13 bases between the germline ends. CDR1 is LNHDA, CDR2 SQIVND, per germline (reference sequence). The CDR3 loop reads CASEDNWYGYTF. The CDR3 DNA reads TGTGCCAGCGAGGACAATTGGTATGGCTACACCTTC.

This clone has just a few counts. V is TRBV19 and J is TRBJ1-6; TRBD1 matches at 10 bases. Germline V gene data show CDR1 as LNHDA and CDR2 as SQIVND (reference sequence). Trimming at V came to 5 bases and at J to 10 bases, leaving 5 bases not matched to a gene. This CDR3 has 14 amino acids. Written as DNA, the CDR3 is TGTGCCAGTAGTCTGGGACAGGGGAACTCACCCCTCCACTTT. Encoded protein: CASSLGQGNSPLHF.

This clone was seen only once. This sequence joins TRBV5-4 and TRBJ2-3; 10 bases match TRBD1. The CDR3 loop spans 16 amino acids. Germline assignment: CDR1 SGHNT and CDR2 YYREEE (reference sequence). V lost 0 bases to trimming and J lost 5 bases; unmatched junction nucleotides: 6. The DNA of the CDR3 is TGTGCCAGCAGCTTGGGGGGACAGGGGAGGGGAGATACGCAGTATTTT. Translating gives CASSLGGQGRGDTQYF.

The chain recombines TRBV9 with TRBJ2-7; no clear D gene. CDR1 and CDR2 (germline): SGDLS, YYNGEE. The CDR3 runs to 17 residues. V gave up 4 bases and J gave up 4 bases, with 24 bases separating them. Here the CDR3 DNA reads TGTGCCAGCAGCCTGTCCGGGTCAACCGATGGGTGGTACGAGCAGTACTTC. This codes for CASSLSGSTDGWYEQYF.

This clone was counted between two and nine times. V is TRBV3-1 (or the pseudogene TRBV3-2) and J is TRBJ1-2, with 7 bases identical to TRBD1. The CDR3 extends over 14 amino acids. The germline CDR1 and CDR2 sequences are LGHDT and YNNKEL (reference sequence). V lost 4 bases to trimming and J lost 3 bases; unmatched junction nucleotides: 5. CDR3 amino acids: CASSPPGGDYGYTF. Here the CDR3 DNA reads TGTGCCAGCAGCCCGCCAGGGGGTGACTATGGCTACACCTTC.

The genes are TRBV6-5 and TRBJ1-4; TRBD1 aligns across 9 bases. The germline V gene encodes CDR1 MNHEY and CDR2 SVGAGI. Trimming cost V 8 bases and J 8 bases; bases outside gene matches: 12. The CDR3 spans 15 residues. The CDR3 sequence: CASRGQGQAGEKLFF. CDR3 in DNA: TGTGCCAGCCGGGGACAGGGCCAGGCGGGAGAAAAACTGTTTTTT.

The CDR3 DNA follows: TGTGCCAGCAGTGATGGGGGGTTCTATGGCTACACCTTC. Its translation is CASSDGGFYGYTF. This chain joins TRBV6-1 and TRBJ1-2, with TRBD1 as a possible D gene (5 bases). Germline CDR1 is MNHNS and CDR2 is SASEGT. V lost 3 bases, J lost 4 bases, and 9 bases lay in between. The CDR3 has 13 residues.

This chain connects TRBV6-1 to TRBJ2-2; the D is unclear. Germline CDR1 reads MNHNS; CDR2 reads SASEGT. CDR3 size: 17 residues. V lost 2 bases and J 6 bases, leaving 19 bases between the germline ends. In DNA form, the CDR3 reads TGTGCCAGCAGTGAATATCCCCCTCTGGGCCCTTCCGGGGAGCTGTTTTTT. This encodes CASSEYPPLGPSGELFF.

CDR3 loop: CATSDRGGQYF. DNA of the CDR3: TGTGCCACCAGTGATAGGGGGGGTCAGTATTTT. This chain connects TRBV24-1 to TRBJ2-3; tentative D call: TRBD2 (7 bases). The CDR3 spans 11 residues. The V end was cut by 3 bases, the J end by 12 bases, with 9 bases between. CDR1 and CDR2 from the germline V gene are KGHDR and SFDVKD.